Detailed here is one T cell receptor (beta chain). Its matching antigen is unknown. This sample was included in a study of shared clonotypes between healthy human individuals. Study overall: Three plates were used per donor for CD4 naive, three for CD4 memory, two for CD8 naive and one for CD8 memory. The study, taken as a whole, reports: In several donors, about 5% of naive CD4 clonotypes appeared in common. Estimated richness was generally greater in naive than memory subsets.

Per the germline V gene, CDR1 is SNHLY and CDR2 is FYNNEI. This CDR3 spans 18 amino acids. Deletions cut 2 bases from V and 4 bases from J, with 20 bases between. Some clones are missing from TCRdb's copy, which holds only in-frame ones; the method was immunoSEQ multiplex PCR. The data hold around 1.6 million clones, with 98% observed a single time. The receptor was isolated from a man under 40 in good health. Sequences were obtained from naive CD4+ T cells sorted from blood. Indicated subset: CD45RA+ positively selected. J is TRBJ1-4 and V is TRBV2, with TRBD1 as a possible D gene (5 bases). CDR3 DNA sequence: TGTGCCAGCAGTGAACGGCTCGCTATCGCGGGGGGTAATGAAAAACTGTTTTTT. Translating it yields CASSERLAIAGGNEKLFF.